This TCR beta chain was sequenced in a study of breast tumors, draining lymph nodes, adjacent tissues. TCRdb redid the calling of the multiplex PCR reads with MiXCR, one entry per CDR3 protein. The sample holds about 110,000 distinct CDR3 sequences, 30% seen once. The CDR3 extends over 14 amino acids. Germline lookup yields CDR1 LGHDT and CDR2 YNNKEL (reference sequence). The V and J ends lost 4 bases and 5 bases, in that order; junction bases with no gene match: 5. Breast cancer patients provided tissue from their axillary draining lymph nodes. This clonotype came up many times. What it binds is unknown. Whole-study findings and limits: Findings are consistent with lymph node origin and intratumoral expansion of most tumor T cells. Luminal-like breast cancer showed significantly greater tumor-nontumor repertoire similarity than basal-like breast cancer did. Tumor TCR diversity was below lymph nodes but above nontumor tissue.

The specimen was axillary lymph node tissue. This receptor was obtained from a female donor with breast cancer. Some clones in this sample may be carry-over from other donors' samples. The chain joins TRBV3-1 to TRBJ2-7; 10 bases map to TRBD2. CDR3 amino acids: CASSPSGGWNEQYF. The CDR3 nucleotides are TGTGCCAGCAGCCCTAGCGGGGGTTGGAACGAGCAGTACTTC.